This passage covers 2 T cell receptor beta chains from one sample sequenced in a study of blood T cell repertoires in COVID-19. TCRdb keeps only in-frame clones here, not all; method: immunoSEQ multiplex PCR. The sample includes roughly 170,000 clones, 75% to 80% of them seen just once. Sequenced sample: peripheral blood. These receptors all come from a woman in her 70s with acute or convalescent COVID-19.

The rearrangement links TRBV24-1 to TRBJ2-1; 8 bases are a match to TRBD1. Losses at the gene ends were 5 bases for V and 4 bases for J; bases not matched to a gene: 6. The V gene's germline CDR1 is KGHDR and CDR2 SFDVKD. The CDR3 is made up of 15 amino acids. The CDR3 DNA follows: TGTGCCACCAGTGCCCGGGACAGGACGTACAATGAGCAGTTCTTC. Its translation: CATSARDRTYNEQFF.

J is TRBJ2-7 and V is TRBV3-1 (or the pseudogene TRBV3-2), with 8 bases that match TRBD2. Germline V gene sequence: CDR1 LGHDT, CDR2 YNNKEL (reference sequence). V lost 4 bases and J lost 9; bases outside the gene matches: 14. CDR3 size: 15 residues. As DNA, the CDR3 is TGTGCCAGCAGCCTCTCTGCGGAAGGCGCGGGGGGGCAGTACTTC. It codes for CASSLSAEGAGGQYF.